This T cell receptor beta chain is from a study of PD-1 blockade in classical Hodgkin lymphoma. Study conclusions and caveats: Sources of repertoire differences remain undefined, possibly disease activity or prior therapy. Healthy donors reportedly exceeded newly diagnosed patients in baseline TCR diversity.

Time point here: newly diagnosed, previously untreated cHL patient sample. Comparison used PBMCs from newly diagnosed, untreated classical Hodgkin lymphoma. A single count supports this clone. Antigen specificity is unknown. From germline, CDR1 is MNHEY and CDR2 SMNVEV (reference sequence). V lost 4 bases and J 2 bases, leaving 12 bases between the germline ends. The CDR3 is made up of 15 amino acids. Generated by immunoSEQ multiplex PCR, the TCRdb table keeps only in-frame clones and is missing some. The table records some 70,000 clones, 93% of them present only once. The sample comprised peripheral blood mononuclear cells (PBMCs). V usage is TRBV27 and J usage is TRBJ1-5; D not resolved. The sequence was obtained from a human donor with classical Hodgkin lymphoma. The CDR3: CASSSGQSGNQPQHF. As DNA, the CDR3 is TGTGCCAGCAGTTCTGGCCAGTCCGGCAATCAGCCCCAGCATTTT.